The T cell receptor beta chain under discussion was sequenced for a study of shared clonotypes between healthy human individuals. The authors split each subset's genomic DNA evenly across several immunoSEQ plates. Every unsorted PBMC PCR replicate was loaded with around 270 ng DNA, some 31,000 T cell genomes. This table comes from immunoSEQ multiplex PCR, and its TCRdb copy is limited to in-frame clones, with some not included. The table has 450,000 to 550,000 clones, 79% seen once. Every donor was a Caucasian adult from Nashville, Tennessee. Study-wide results and limits: Genetic and exposure-history diversity was limited by the few donors.

Germline-derived CDR1 and CDR2 are MNHEY and SVGAGI. Deletions cut 6 bases from V and 3 bases from J, with 15 bases between. The length of the CDR3 is 15 residues. To note about this clone: The antigen is not known.

Sequencing was done on a sample of PBMCs. The chain employs TRBV6-5 and TRBJ2-1; unclear D gene. This clonotype was sampled from a woman between 40 and 50 years old in good health. Some clones in this sample may be carry-over from other donors' samples. This chain's CDR3 is CASRGPLIRYNEQFF. For the CDR3, the DNA is TGTGCCAGCAGAGGACCACTAATTCGCTACAATGAGCAGTTCTTC.